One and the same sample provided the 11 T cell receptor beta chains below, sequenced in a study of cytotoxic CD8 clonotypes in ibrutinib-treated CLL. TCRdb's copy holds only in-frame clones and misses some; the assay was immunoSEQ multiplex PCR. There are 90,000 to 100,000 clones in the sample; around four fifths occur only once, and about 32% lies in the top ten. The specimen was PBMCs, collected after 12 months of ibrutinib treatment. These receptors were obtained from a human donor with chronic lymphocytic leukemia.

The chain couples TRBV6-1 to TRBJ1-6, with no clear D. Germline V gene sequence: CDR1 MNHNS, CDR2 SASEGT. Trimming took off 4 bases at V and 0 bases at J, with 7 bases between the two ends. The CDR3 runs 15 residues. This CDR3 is CASSAQSSYNSPLHF. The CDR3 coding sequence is TGTGCCAGCAGTGCACAGAGCTCCTATAATTCACCCCTCCACTTT.

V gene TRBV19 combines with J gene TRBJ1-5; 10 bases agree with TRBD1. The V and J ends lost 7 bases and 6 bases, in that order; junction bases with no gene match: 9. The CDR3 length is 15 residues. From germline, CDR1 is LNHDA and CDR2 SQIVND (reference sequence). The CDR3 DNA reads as TGTGCCAGTACGACAGGGGGCGTGGTCCGTCAGCCCCAGCATTTT. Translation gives CASTTGGVVRQPQHF.

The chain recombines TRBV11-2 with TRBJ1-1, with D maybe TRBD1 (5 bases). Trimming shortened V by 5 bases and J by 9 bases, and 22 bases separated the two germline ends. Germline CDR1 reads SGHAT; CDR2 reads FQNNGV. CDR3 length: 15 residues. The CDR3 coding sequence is TGTGCCAGCAGCCCCCATACGGGACCTCGTCTTCAAGCTTTCTTT. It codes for CASSPHTGPRLQAFF. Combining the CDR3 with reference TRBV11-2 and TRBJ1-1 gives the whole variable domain EAGVAQSPRYKIIEKRQSVAFWCNPISGHATLYWYQQILGQGPKLLIQFQNNGVVDDSQLPKDRFSAERLKGVDSTLKIQPAKLEDSAVYLCASSPHTGPRLQAFFGQGTRLTVV.

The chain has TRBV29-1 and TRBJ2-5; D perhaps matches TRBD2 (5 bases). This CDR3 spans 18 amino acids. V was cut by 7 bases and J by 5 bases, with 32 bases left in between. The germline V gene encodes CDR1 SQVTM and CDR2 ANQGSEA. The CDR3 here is CSGGPVSPSASWRETQYF. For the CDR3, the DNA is TGCAGCGGAGGTCCCGTATCCCCAAGCGCGAGTTGGAGGGAGACCCAGTACTTC. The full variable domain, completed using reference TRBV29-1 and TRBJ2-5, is SAVISQKPSRDICQRGTSLTIQCQVDSQVTMMFWYRQQPGQSLTLIATANQGSEATYESGFVIDKFPISRPNLTFSTLTVSNMSPEDSSIYLCSGGPVSPSASWRETQYFGPGTRLLVL.

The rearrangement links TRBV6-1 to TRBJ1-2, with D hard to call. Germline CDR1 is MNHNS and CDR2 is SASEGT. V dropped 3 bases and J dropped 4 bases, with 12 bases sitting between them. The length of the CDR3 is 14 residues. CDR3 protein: CASSDLSPLYGYTF. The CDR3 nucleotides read TGTGCCAGCAGTGACCTGAGTCCGCTCTATGGCTACACCTTC.

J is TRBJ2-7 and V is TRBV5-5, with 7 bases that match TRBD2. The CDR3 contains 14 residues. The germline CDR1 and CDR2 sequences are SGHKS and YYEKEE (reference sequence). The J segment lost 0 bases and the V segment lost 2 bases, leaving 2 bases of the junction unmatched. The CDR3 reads CASSLGGSSYEQYF. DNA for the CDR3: TGTGCCAGCAGCTTAGGCGGGAGCTCCTACGAGCAGTACTTC.

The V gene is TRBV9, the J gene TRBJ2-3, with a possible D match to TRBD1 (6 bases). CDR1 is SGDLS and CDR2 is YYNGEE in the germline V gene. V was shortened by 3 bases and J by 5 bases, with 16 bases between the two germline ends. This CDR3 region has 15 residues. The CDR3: CASSGPKGVEDTQYF. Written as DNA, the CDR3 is TGTGCCAGCAGCGGACCTAAGGGGGTTGAAGATACGCAGTATTTT.

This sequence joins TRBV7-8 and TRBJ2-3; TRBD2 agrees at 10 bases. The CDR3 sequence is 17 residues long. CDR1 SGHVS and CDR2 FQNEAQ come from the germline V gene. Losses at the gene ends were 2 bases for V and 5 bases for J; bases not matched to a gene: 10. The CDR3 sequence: CASSLRIAGGSKDTQYF. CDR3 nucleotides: TGTGCCAGCAGCTTACGCATAGCGGGGGGTTCGAAAGATACGCAGTATTTT.

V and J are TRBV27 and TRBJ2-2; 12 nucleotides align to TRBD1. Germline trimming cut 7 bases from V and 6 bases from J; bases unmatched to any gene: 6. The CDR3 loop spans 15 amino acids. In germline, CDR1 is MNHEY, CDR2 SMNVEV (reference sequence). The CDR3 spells CASTWGQGASGELFF. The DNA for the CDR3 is TGTGCCAGCACCTGGGGACAGGGGGCGTCCGGGGAGCTGTTTTTT.

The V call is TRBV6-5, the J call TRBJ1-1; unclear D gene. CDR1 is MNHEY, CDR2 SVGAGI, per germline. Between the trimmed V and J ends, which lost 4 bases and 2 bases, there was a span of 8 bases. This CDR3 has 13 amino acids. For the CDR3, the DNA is TGTGCCAGCAGTTCCGTCCAAAACACTGAAGCTTTCTTT. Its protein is CASSSVQNTEAFF.

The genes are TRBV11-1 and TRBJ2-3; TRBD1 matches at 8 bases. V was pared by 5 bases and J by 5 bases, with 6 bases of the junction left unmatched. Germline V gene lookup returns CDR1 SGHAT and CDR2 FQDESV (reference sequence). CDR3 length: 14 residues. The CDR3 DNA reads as TGTGCCAGCAGCCCGGACAGGGTACGAGATACGCAGTATTTT. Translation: CASSPDRVRDTQYF.